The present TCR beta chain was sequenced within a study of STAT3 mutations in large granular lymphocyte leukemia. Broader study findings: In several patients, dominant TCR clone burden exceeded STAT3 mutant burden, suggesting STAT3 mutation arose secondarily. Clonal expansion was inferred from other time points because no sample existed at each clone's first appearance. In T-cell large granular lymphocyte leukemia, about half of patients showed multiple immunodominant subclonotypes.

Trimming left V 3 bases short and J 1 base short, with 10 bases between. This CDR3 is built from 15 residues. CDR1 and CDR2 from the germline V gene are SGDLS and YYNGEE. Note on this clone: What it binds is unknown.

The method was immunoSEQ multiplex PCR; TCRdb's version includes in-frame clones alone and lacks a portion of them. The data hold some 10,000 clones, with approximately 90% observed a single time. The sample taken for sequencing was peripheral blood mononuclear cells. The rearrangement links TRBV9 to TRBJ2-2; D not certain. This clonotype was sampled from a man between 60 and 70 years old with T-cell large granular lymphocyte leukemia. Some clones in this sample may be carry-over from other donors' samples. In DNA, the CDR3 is TGTGCCAGCAGCGATCAGGACGGGAACACCGGGGAGCTGTTTTTT. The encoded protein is CASSDQDGNTGELFF.